The 7 T cell receptor beta chains below all came from one sample that was sequenced in a study of cytomegalovirus exposure and HLA in healthy donors. The PCR contained 60 Vbeta and 13 Jbeta primers. Clones were sequenced by immunoSEQ multiplex PCR, and TCRdb holds only the in-frame ones, with some missing. The data show 150,000 to 200,000 clones, with over 70% seen just once and over 3% held by the top ten. The sequencing input was PBMCs. These receptor sequences come from a woman aged 45 to 65 in good health and CMV-seropositive.

The chain uses TRBV10-3 and TRBJ1-5, with TRBD1 matching over 8 bases. The germline V gene encodes CDR1 ENHRY and CDR2 SYGVKD. The CDR3 totals 13 residues. J gave up 4 bases and V 6 bases, and 2 bases lay outside the gene matches. The CDR3 loop reads CAIRRDRNQPQHF. In DNA, the CDR3 is TGTGCCATCAGGCGGGACAGGAATCAGCCCCAGCATTTT.

This chain connects TRBV19 to TRBJ1-5, with TRBD1 matching over 9 bases. The CDR3 extends over 15 amino acids. V dropped 6 bases and J dropped 4; count of bases not matched to a gene: 7. Germline lookup yields CDR1 LNHDA and CDR2 SQIVND (reference sequence). Written as DNA, the CDR3 is TGTGCCAGTAGGGAAACAGGGGGCGTAAATCAGCCCCAGCATTTT. Translation gives CASRETGGVNQPQHF.

The CDR3 nucleotides are TGTGCCAGCAGCTTAGCGGGAGGGTTTCGGGGCTACAATGAGCAGTTCTTC. Translation: CASSLAGGFRGYNEQFF. The V gene is TRBV7-6, the J gene TRBJ2-1; 7 bases are a match to TRBD2. The CDR3 covers 17 residues. Germline V gene sequence: CDR1 SGHVS, CDR2 FNYEAQ. The ends lost 0 bases at V and 3 bases at J; junction bases unmatched: 8.

The chain uses TRBV10-3 and TRBJ1-1, with D perhaps TRBD1 (5 bases). The germline gives CDR1 ENHRY, CDR2 SYGVKD. The CDR3 totals 15 residues. V was clipped by 3 bases and J by 0 bases, with 11 bases between them. CDR3: CAISDREILNTEAFF. The CDR3 coding sequence is TGTGCCATCAGTGACAGGGAAATCTTGAACACTGAAGCTTTCTTT.

The chain recombines TRBV5-4 with TRBJ1-5; D perhaps matches TRBD1 (5 bases). Trimming took 2 bases from V and 5 from J, leaving 8 bases between them. Germline V gene data show CDR1 as SGHNT and CDR2 as YYREEE (reference sequence). This CDR3 is 13 amino acids long. The CDR3 DNA reads as TGTGCCAGCAGCTTTGGGGCCGATCAGCCCCAGCATTTT. This gives the protein CASSFGADQPQHF.

The sample holds one count of this clone. The chain has TRBV7-3 and TRBJ2-3; D unresolved. V shed 1 base and J shed 3 bases, with 5 bases lying between them. Germline V gives CDR1 SGHTA, CDR2 FQGTGA. The CDR3 is made up of 13 amino acids. CDR3 nucleotides: TGTGCCAGCAGCTTAATGAGGACAGATACGCAGTATTTT. Its protein is CASSLMRTDTQYF.

This rearrangement joins TRBV6-1 to TRBJ1-5, with 9 bases that match TRBD1. Germline CDR1 MNHNS, CDR2 SASEGT. CDR3 length: 15 residues. The CDR3 DNA reads as TGTGTTTCCGGGACAGGGCCATTTAGCAATCAGCCCCAGCATTTT. It specifies CVSGTGPFSNQPQHF.